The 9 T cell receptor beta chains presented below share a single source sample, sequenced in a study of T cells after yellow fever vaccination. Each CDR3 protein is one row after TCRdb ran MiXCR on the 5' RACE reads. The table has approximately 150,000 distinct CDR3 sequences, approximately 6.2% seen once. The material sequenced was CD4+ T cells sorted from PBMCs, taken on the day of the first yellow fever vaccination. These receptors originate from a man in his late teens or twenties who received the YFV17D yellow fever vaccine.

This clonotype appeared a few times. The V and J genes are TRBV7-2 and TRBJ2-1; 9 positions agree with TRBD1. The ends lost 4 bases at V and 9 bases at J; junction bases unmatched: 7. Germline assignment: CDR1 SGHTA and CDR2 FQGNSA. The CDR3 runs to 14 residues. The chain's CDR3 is CASSSQGAVSEQFF. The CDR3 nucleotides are TGTGCCAGCAGCTCACAGGGGGCGGTCTCTGAGCAGTTCTTC.

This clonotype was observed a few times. The CDR3 is CASSLDEVVQYF. The DNA for the CDR3 is TGTGCCAGCAGCTTAGACGAAGTGGTGCAGTACTTC. The rearrangement uses TRBV11-2 and TRBJ2-7; no reliable D call. The CDR3 spans 12 residues. Trimming cost V 0 bases and J 9 bases, with 9 bases left between them. Germline-derived CDR1 and CDR2 are SGHAT and FQNNGV.

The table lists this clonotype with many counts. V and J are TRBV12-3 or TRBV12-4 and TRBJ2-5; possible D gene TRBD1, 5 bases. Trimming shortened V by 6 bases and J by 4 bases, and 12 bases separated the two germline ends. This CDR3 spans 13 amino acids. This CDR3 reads CASRQTGAETQYF. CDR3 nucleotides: TGTGCCAGCAGGCAAACTGGGGCAGAGACCCAGTACTTC.

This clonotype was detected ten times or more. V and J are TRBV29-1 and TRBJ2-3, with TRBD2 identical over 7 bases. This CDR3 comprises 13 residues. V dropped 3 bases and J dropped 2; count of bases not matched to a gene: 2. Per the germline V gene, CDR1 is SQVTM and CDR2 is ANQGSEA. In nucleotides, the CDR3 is TGCAGCGTTGATCGGGGGGACACAGATACGCAGTATTTT. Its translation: CSVDRGDTDTQYF.

The CDR3 DNA sequence: TGTGCCAGCAGCTCACAGGGGGTTCTGTACGAGCAGTACGTC. As protein: CASSSQGVLYEQYV. The chain uses TRBV2 and TRBJ2-7; TRBD1 agrees at 8 bases. V gave up 6 bases and J gave up 4 bases; unmatched junction bases: 8. The CDR3 runs to 14 residues. Per germline, CDR1 SNHLY and CDR2 FYNNEI.

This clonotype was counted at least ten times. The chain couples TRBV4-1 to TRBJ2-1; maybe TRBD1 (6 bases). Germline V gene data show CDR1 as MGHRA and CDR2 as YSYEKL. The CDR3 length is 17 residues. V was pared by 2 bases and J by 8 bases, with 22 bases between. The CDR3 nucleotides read TGCGCCAGCAGCCAACCGGGTACAGGCACCAGGGGCGATGAGCAGTTCTTC. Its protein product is CASSQPGTGTRGDEQFF.

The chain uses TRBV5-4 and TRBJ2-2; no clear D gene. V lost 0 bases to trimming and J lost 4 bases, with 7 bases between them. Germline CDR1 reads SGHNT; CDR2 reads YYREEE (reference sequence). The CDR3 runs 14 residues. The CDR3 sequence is CASSLVSGTGELFF. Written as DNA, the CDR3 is TGTGCCAGCAGCTTGGTATCTGGCACCGGGGAGCTGTTTTTT.

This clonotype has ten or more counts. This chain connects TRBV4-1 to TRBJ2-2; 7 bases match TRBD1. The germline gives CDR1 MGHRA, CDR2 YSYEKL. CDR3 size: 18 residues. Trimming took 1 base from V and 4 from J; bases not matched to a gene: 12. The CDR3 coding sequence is TGCGCCAGCAGCCAAGTTAGACAGGACAGGCGCACCACCGGGGAGCTGTTTTTT. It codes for CASSQVRQDRRTTGELFF.

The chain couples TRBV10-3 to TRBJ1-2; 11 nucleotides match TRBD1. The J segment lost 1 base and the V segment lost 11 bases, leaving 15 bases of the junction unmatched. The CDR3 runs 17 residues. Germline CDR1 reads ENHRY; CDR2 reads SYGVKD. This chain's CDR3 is CASTPGQGVIGNYGYTF. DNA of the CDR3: TGTGCCTCTACGCCGGGACAGGGGGTTATCGGTAACTATGGCTACACCTTC.